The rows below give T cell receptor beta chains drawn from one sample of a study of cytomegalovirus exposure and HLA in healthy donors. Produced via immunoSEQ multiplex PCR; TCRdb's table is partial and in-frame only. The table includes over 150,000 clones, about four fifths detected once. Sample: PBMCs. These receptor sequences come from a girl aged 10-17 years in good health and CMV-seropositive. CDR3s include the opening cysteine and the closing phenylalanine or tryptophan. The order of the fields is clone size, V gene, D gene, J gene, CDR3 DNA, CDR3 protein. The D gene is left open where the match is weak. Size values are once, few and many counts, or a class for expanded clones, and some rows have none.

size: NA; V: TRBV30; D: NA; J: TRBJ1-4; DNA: TGTGCCTGGAGTGTCTTGGGAGGGGCAAAACTGTTTTTT; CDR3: CAWSVLGGAKLFF
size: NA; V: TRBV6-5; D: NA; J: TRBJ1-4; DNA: TGTGCCAGCAGTCTATCACAGTTAAATGAAAAACTGTTTTTT; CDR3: CASSLSQLNEKLFF
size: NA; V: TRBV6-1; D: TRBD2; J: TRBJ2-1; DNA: TGTGCCAGCAGTGAAGGCCTAGCGGGGGGTCCCAGATACAATGAGCAGTTCTTC; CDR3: CASSEGLAGGPRYNEQFF
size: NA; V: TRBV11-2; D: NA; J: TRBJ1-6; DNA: TGTGCCAGCAGCTTCGGGGTAGGTAATTCACCCCTCCACTTT; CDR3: CASSFGVGNSPLHF
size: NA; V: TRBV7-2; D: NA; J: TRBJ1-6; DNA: TGTGCCAGCAGCGGACAGAGCTCCTATAATTCACCCCTCCACTTT; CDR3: CASSGQSSYNSPLHF
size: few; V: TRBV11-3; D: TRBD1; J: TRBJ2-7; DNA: TGTGCCAGCAGCTTACAGGGGGGACAGGGCGACTACGAGCAGTACTTC; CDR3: CASSLQGGQGDYEQYF
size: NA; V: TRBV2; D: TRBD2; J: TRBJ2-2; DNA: TGTGCCAGCAGTGTAGCGGGGGGGGCCGGGGAGCTGTTTTTT; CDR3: CASSVAGGAGELFF
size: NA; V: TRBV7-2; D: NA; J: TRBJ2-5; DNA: TGTGCCAGCAGACATAGTACCCAGGGCGGGGAGAGCCAGTACTTC; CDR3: CASRHSTQGGESQYF
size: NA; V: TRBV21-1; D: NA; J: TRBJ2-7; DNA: TGTGCCAGCAGCGCCTACTCAAGGGACAGGGTTTCCTACGAGCAGTACTTC; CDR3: CASSAYSRDRVSYEQYF
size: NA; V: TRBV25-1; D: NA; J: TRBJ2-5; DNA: TGTGCCAGCAAATCTAGTGGAGCTGAGACCCAGTACTTC; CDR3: CASKSSGAETQYF
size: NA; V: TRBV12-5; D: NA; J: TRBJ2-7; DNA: TGTGCTAGTGGTTTGGACACAACCTACGAGCAGTACTTC; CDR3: CASGLDTTYEQYF
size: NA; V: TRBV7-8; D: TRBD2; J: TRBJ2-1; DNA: TGTGCCAGCAGCTTAGTCCGGGACTACCACTACAATGAGCAGTTCTTC; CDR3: CASSLVRDYHYNEQFF
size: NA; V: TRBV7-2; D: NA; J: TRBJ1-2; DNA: TGTGCCAGCAGCTTTGGGCCGGCCTATGGCTACACCTTC; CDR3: CASSFGPAYGYTF
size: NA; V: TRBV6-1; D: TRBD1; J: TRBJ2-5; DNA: TGTGCCAGCGTCCCAGGGGGCAAGGAGACCCAGTACTTC; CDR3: CASVPGGKETQYF
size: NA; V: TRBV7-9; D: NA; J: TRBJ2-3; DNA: TGTGCCTCAGATGAGGCGGGCACGCAGTATTTT; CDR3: CASDEAGTQYF
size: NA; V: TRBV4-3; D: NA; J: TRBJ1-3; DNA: TGCGCCAGCAGCCAGGCCGGGGGGGACGCGATCAACACCATATATTTT; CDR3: CASSQAGGDAINTIYF
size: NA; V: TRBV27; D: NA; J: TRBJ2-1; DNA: TGTGCCAGCAGTGCCTACAGGGCAGGAAGATTCTACAATGAGCAGTTCTTC; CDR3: CASSAYRAGRFYNEQFF
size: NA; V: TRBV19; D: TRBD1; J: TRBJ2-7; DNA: TGTGCCAGTAGTATAGTAGACAGGGGCGCCGACGAGCAGTACTTC; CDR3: CASSIVDRGADEQYF
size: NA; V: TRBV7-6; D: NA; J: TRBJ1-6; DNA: TGTGCCAGCAGCCTAGGCGGCCCCTCCTATAATTCACCCCTCCACTTT; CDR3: CASSLGGPSYNSPLHF
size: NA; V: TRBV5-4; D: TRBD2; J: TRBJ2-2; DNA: TGTGCCAGCAGCTTGGGGGCTAGCGGGTCCGCGAACACCGGGGAGCTGTTTTTT; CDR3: CASSLGASGSANTGELFF
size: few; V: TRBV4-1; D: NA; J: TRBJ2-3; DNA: TGCGCCAGCAGCCAACCACTAGCTTCAGATACGCAGTATTTT; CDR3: CASSQPLASDTQYF
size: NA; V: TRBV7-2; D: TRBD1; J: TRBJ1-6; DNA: TGTGCCAGCAGCCCCCGTCCGGGACAGGGTAATTCACCCCTCCACTTT; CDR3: CASSPRPGQGNSPLHF
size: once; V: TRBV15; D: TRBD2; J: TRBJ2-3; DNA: TGTGCCACCAGCCCGCCCCCGGGACTAGCGGGGGATACGCAGTATTTT; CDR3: CATSPPPGLAGDTQYF
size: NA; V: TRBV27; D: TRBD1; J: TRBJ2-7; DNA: TGTGCCAGCAGTTTGGGTAGGACAGGGGTTTACGAGCAGTACTTC; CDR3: CASSLGRTGVYEQYF
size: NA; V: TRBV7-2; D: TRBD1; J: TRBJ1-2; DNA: TGTGCCAGCTCTCACAGGGGGAGAAACTATGGCTACACCTTC; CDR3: CASSHRGRNYGYTF
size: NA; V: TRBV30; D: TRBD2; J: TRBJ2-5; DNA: TGTGCCTGGAGTGTTAAACTAGCGGGGGTAGAGACCCAGTACTTC; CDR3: CAWSVKLAGVETQYF
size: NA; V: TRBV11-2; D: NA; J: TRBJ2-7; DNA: TGTGCCAGCAGCCCGAGCAATATCGAGCAGTACTTC; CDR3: CASSPSNIEQYF
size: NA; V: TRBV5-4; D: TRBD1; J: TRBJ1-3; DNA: TGTGCCAGCAGCGACCGGGACAGGGAAGTGTCTGGAAACACCATATATTTT; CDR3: CASSDRDREVSGNTIYF
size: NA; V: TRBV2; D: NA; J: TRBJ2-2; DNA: TGTGCCAGCAGAGATGACAGCGGGGAGCTGTTTTTT; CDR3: CASRDDSGELFF
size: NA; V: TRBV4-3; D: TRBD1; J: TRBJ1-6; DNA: TGCGCCAGCAGCTTAGGGACAGGGAATAATTCACCCCTCCACTTT; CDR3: CASSLGTGNNSPLHF
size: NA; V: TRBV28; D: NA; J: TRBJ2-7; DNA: TGTGCCAGCAGTTTCCGGGGTAGCTCCTACGAGCAGTACTTC; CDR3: CASSFRGSSYEQYF
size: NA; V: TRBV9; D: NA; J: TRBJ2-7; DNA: TGTGCCAGCAGCCCCCACGGGAGCTCCTACGAGCAGTACTTC; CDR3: CASSPHGSSYEQYF
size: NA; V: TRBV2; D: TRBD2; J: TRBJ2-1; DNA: TGTGCCAGCAACCCCCTCGGACTAGCGGGGGGTAATGAGCAGTTCTTC; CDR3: CASNPLGLAGGNEQFF
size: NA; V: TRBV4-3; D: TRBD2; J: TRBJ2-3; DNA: TGCGCCAGCAGCCCCCTTGGGACTAGCATCGGGGCAGATACGCAGTATTTT; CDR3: CASSPLGTSIGADTQYF
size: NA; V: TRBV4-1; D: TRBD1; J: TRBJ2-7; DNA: TGCGCCAGCAGCCCTTGGACAGGGAGCTACGAGCAGTACTTC; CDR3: CASSPWTGSYEQYF
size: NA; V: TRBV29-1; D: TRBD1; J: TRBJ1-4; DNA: TGCAGCTGTATGACAGGGGTTGAGGAAAAACTGTTTTTT; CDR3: CSCMTGVEEKLFF
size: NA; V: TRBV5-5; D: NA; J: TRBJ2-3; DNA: TGTGCCAGCAGGGGTCGAGGAGGAGATACGCAGTATTTT; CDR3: CASRGRGGDTQYF
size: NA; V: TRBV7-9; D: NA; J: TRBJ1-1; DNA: TGTGCCAGCAGCCGCCAGACTGAAGCTTTCTTT; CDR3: CASSRQTEAFF
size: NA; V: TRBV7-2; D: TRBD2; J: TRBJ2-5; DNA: TGTGCCAGCAGCTTTGGGGCTAGCGGGGGAGGGGAGACCCAGTACTTC; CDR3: CASSFGASGGGETQYF
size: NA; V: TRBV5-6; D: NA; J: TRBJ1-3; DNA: TGTGCCAGCAGCTTGTCGGGACTCGGGGGGGGCACCATATATTTT; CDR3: CASSLSGLGGGTIYF
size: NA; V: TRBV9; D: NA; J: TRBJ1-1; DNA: TGTGCCAGCAGCCCTAGACAACGGGGGATGAACACTGAAGCTTTCTTT; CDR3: CASSPRQRGMNTEAFF
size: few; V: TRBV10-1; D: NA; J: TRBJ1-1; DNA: TGCGCCAGCAGTGAGTCTGCAGGGGAAAACACTGAAGCTTTCTTT; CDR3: CASSESAGENTEAFF